This entry is about one T cell receptor (beta chain). What it binds is unknown. This sample was included in a study of T cells expressing NK-cell markers. Study-wide findings and caveats: These clonotypes additionally ranked first within the CD3+CD56-NKG2C+ fraction of four donors.

TCRdb reprocessed the 5' RACE reads and reports one entry per CDR3 protein, with no DNA. The sample totals some 140,000 distinct CDR3 sequences. This CDR3 region has 12 residues. Germline-derived CDR1 and CDR2 are SQVTM and ANQGSEA. The sequenced material came from blood T cells: a sorted CD56 or NKG2C T cell subset, CD4+ or CD8+ T cells, or bulk PBMC T cells (not recorded which). This TCR was recovered from a woman aged 50 to 65 in good health. The genes are TRBV29-1 and TRBJ1-2; TCRdb selects TRBD1, and the lack of DNA leaves this call unchecked. The CDR3 sequence: CSVDQGADGYTF.